This T cell receptor (beta chain) was obtained from a study of T cells during gluten challenge in celiac disease (TCRdb year 2017). A note on the overall study: Paired single-cell TCR sequencing was done for roughly 7 challenge participants who showed a significant increase in HLA-DQ:gluten tetramer-binding T cells. Blood was collected at baseline, day 6 and day 14 of the challenge, and duodenal biopsies at baseline and day 14. On the Illumina MiSeq, single-cell libraries were sequenced as paired-end 250 bp and bulk libraries as paired-end 300 bp. Results the study describes overall, beyond this receptor: Gluten-specific T cells in the circulation reached a peak on day 6, and the day-6 repertoire appeared to be made up largely of expanded preexisting memory clonotypes. On day 6, circulating gluten-specific T cells had a lower sample-corrected Shannon diversity, showing that clonal expansion increased. Across six or seven patients, roughly 11-45% of single-cell TCR-alpha/beta clonotypes at the latest time point were also present at baseline; bulk data gave roughly 51-55%.

V trim: 3 bases; J trim: 5 bases; unmatched bases: 1. CDR1 and CDR2 are drawn from the germline V gene: SGHRS, YFSETQ. The CDR3 covers 12 residues, taking in both the cysteine and the phenylalanine. Only the CDR3 DNA is retained, 36 bases long and in frame from the first base. Blood cells were gated as tetramer-binding CD4+ effector-memory gut-homing T cells defined as CD3+, CD45RA-, CD62L- and integrin beta7+, with lineage markers excluded. To study recall of gluten-specific T cells, treated celiac disease patients who were on a gluten-free diet went through a 14-day oral dietary gluten challenge. Sorting was performed on an Aria II cell sorter as single cells, and bulk sorting was additionally performed when tetramer-positive cells were relatively numerous. Peripheral blood mononuclear cells were isolated using Ficoll density gradient centrifugation and were cryopreserved prior to staining. Before tetramer-binding CD4+ T cells were sorted, thawed cells were stained with a pool of PE-conjugated HLA-DQ:gluten tetramers presenting immunodominant gluten epitopes. Blood samples underwent tetramer-based enrichment after HLA-DQ:gluten tetramer staining.

Receptor libraries were prepared by single-cell sequencing. Reads for this sample came from an Illumina MiSeq. Three nested PCRs using multiplexed primers that cover all TRA and TRB V genes were used to amplify paired single-cell TCR-alpha and TCR-beta sequences. From the authors' description of their analysis: Selected pRESTO steps were used for read preprocessing, and IMGT/HighV-QUEST was used to assign V, D, J genes and CDR3 junctions. Single cells were retained only when identified as valid singletons with at most three chains, each chain being supported by 100 or more reads. Clonotypes were defined by identical paired TCR-alpha/beta nucleotide sequences, and cross-patient sharing of only around 0.2% indicated negligible cross-contamination. In samples containing more than 20 cells, repertoire diversity was estimated using an undersampling-corrected Shannon index. Starting from the raw public reads, TCRdb applied fastp trimming at Q25, assembled clones with MiXCR and retained in-frame beta chains. Identical CDR3 protein sequences are pooled into one entry, listed with their most common genes and DNA. The authors' filters were not applied to this entry. The sample includes 150 to 200 distinct CDR3 sequences, with 56% observed a single time. The ten largest clonotypes hold about 74% of the sample.

As regards this clonotype: One base away there is no much larger clone; base qualities are not given.

The sequence is built from TRBV5-1 and TRBJ2-7; TRBD1 lines up with 8 middle nucleotides. This receptor was taken from a female donor with celiac disease. The sample here was gluten-specific CD4+ T cells sorted from blood using tetramers, taken at baseline or on day 6, 14 or 28 of gluten challenge (not recorded which). The CDR3 reads as follows: CASSSTGDEQYF. Read as DNA, the sequence is TGCGCCAGCAGCTCGACAGGGGACGAGCAGTACTTC.